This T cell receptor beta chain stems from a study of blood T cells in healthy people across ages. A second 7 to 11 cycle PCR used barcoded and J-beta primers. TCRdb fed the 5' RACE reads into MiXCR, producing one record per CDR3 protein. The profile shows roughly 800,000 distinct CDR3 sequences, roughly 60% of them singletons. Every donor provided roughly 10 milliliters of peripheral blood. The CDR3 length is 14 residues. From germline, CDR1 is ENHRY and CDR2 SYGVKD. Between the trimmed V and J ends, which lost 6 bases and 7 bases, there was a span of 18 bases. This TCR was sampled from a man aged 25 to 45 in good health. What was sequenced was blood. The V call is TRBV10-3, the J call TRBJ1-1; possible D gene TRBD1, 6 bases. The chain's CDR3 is CAIRENRDIVEAFF. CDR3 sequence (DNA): TGTGCCATCAGGGAGAACAGGGACATAGTTGAAGCTTTCTTT.